The rows below give T cell receptor beta chains drawn from one sample of a study of T-cell memory formation after mild COVID-19. TCRdb re-derived calls from the 5' RACE reads in MiXCR, one entry per CDR3 protein. The sample records 470,000 or so distinct CDR3 sequences, about 20% being singletons. The sequencing sample was made of PBMCs or a T cell subset sorted from them (not recorded which). The receptors were gathered from an adult woman who had mild COVID-19 (a few samples of this study predate the infection). Cell type and time point are not known. The CDR3 runs from the conserved cysteine through the conserved F or W. A D gene is named only where the DNA matches it firmly.

>TRBJ1-1|TRBD1|14|TRBV5-1
CASSFQTGSAEAFF
>TRBJ2-4|.|13|TRBV13
CASSDPDQNIQYF
>TRBJ2-5|.|15|TRBV12-3/TRBV12-4
CASRPYMGQQETQYF
>TRBJ1-5|.|14|TRBV12-5
CASGPEAGNQPQHF
>TRBJ1-1|.|14|TRBV12-3/TRBV12-4
CASSLYRTGTEAFF
>TRBJ2-1|.|15|TRBV20-1
CSAPGRRYSYNEQFF
>TRBJ1-2|.|16|TRBV4-3
CASSQEWRGLYYGYTF
>TRBJ2-7|TRBD1|15|TRBV5-1
CASSPDRGRTYEQYF
>TRBJ1-1|TRBD1|17|TRBV4-3
CASSQRTGGVKNTEAFF
>TRBJ2-7|TRBD1|16|TRBV29-1
CSVAGTGPLPPYEQYF
>TRBJ2-7|.|14|TRBV27
CASGGHYSNNEQYF
>TRBJ1-1|.|15|TRBV6-2/TRBV6-3
CASSSQRQANTEAFF
>TRBJ1-1|TRBD1|12|TRBV12-3/TRBV12-4
CASSSPGTGGGF
>TRBJ1-4|.|15|TRBV3-1
CASSRESGVAEKLFF